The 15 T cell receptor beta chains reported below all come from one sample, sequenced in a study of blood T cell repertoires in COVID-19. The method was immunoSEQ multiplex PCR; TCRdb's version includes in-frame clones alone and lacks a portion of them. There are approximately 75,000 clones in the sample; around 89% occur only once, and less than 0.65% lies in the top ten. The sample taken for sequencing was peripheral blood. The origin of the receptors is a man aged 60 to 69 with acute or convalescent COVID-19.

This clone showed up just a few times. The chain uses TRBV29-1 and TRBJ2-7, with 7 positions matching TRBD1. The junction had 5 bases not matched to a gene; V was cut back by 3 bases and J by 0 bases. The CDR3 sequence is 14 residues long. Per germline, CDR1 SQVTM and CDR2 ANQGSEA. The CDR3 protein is CSVEETGSSYEQYF. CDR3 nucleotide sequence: TGCAGCGTTGAGGAGACAGGGAGCTCCTACGAGCAGTACTTC.

CDR3 in amino acids: CAWSVHTGLGTEAFF. The CDR3 DNA reads as TGTGCCTGGAGTGTACATACGGGGTTAGGCACTGAAGCTTTCTTT. V is TRBV30 and J is TRBJ1-1; D remains ambiguous. CDR1 and CDR2 (germline): GTSNPN, SVGIG (reference sequence). The CDR3 covers 15 residues. The V end lost 0 bases, the J end lost 4 bases, and 15 bases lay between the germline ends.

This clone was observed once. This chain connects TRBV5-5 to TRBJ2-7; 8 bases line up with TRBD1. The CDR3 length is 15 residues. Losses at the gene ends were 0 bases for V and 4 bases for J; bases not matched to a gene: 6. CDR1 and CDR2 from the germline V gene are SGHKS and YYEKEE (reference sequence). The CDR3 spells CASSLGDRILYEQYF. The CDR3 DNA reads TGTGCCAGCAGCTTGGGGGACAGGATACTTTACGAGCAGTACTTC.

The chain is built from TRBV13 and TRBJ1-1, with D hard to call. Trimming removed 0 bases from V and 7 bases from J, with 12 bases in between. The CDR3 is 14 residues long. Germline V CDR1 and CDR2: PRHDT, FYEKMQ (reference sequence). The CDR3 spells CASSLGTPHGEAFF. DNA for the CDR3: TGTGCCAGCAGCTTAGGGACACCACATGGTGAAGCTTTCTTT.

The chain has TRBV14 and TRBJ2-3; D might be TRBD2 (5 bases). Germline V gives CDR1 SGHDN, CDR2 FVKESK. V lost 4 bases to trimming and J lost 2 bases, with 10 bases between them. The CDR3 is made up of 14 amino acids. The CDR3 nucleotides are TGTGCCAGCAGCCCCATCGGGGTCACAGATACGCAGTATTTT. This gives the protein CASSPIGVTDTQYF.

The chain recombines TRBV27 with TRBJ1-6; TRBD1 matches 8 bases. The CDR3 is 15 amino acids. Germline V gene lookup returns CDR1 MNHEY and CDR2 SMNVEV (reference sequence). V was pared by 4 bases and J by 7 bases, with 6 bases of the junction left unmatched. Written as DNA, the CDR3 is TGTGCCAGCAGTTGGGGACAGGTCCCCAATTCACCCCTCCACTTT. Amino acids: CASSWGQVPNSPLHF.

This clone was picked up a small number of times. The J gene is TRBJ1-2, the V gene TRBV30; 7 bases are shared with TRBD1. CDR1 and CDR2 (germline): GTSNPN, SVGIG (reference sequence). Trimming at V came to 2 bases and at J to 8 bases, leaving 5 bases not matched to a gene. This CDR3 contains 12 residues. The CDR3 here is CAWSPDREGYTF. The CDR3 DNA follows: TGTGCCTGGAGTCCCGACAGGGAAGGCTACACCTTC.

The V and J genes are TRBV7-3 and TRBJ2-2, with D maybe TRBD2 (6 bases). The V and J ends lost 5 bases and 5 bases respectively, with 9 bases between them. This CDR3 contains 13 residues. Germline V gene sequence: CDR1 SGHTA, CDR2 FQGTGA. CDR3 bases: TGTGCCAGCAGCCCGGGGACTACCGGGGAGCTGTTTTTT. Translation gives CASSPGTTGELFF. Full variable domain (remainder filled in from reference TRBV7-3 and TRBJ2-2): GAGVSQTPSNKVTEKGKYVELRCDPISGHTALYWYRQSLGQGPEFLIYFQGTGAADDSGLPNDRFFAVRPEGSVSTLKIQRTERGDSAVYLCASSPGTTGELFFGEGSRLTVL.

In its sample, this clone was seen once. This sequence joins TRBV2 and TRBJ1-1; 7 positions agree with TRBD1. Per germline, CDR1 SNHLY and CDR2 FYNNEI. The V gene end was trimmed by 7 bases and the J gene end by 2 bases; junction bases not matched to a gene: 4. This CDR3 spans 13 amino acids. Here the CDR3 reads CASKGAGNTEAFF. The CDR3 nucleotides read TGTGCCAGCAAGGGGGCAGGTAACACTGAAGCTTTCTTT.

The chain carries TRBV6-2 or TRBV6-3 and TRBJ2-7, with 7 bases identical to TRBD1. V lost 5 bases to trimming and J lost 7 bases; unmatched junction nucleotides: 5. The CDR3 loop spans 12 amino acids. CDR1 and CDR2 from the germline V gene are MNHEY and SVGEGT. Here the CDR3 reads CASSDRADEQYF. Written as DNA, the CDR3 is TGTGCCAGCAGTGACAGGGCTGATGAGCAGTACTTC.

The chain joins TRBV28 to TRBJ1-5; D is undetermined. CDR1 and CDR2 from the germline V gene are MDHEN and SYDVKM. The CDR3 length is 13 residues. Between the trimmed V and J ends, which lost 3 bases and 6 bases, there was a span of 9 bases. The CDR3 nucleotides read TGTGCCAGCAGTTTGCTCCGCGGTCAGCCCCAGCATTTT. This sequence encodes CASSLLRGQPQHF.

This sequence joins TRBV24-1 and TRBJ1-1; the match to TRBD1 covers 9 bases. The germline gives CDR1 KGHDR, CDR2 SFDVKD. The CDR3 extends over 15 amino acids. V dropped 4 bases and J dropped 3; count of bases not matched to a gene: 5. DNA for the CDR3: TGTGCCACCAGTGACCCCAGACAGGGGGACACTGAAGCTTTCTTT. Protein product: CATSDPRQGDTEAFF.

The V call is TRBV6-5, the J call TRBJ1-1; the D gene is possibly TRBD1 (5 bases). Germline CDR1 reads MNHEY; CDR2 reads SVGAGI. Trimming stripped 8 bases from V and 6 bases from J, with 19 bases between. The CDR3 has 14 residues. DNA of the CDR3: TGTGCCAGCGAGACTTGGCGGGACCCACCTGAAGCTTTCTTT. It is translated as CASETWRDPPEAFF.

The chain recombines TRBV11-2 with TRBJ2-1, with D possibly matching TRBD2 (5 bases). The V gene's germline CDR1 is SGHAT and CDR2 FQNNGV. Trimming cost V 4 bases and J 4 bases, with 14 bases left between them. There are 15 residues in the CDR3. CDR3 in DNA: TGTGCCAGCAGCTCCCGGCTAGCTCGATACAATGAGCAGTTCTTC. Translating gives CASSSRLARYNEQFF. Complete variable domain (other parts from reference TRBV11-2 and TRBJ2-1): EAGVAQSPRYKIIEKRQSVAFWCNPISGHATLYWYQQILGQGPKLLIQFQNNGVVDDSQLPKDRFSAERLKGVDSTLKIQPAKLEDSAVYLCASSSRLARYNEQFFGPGTRLTVL.

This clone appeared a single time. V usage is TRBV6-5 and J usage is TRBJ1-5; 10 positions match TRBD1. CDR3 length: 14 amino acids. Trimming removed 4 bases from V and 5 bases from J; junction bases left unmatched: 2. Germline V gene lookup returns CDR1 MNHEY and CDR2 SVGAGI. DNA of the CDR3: TGTGCCAGCAGTTTAGGGACAGGGGATCAGCCCCAGCATTTT. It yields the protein CASSLGTGDQPQHF.